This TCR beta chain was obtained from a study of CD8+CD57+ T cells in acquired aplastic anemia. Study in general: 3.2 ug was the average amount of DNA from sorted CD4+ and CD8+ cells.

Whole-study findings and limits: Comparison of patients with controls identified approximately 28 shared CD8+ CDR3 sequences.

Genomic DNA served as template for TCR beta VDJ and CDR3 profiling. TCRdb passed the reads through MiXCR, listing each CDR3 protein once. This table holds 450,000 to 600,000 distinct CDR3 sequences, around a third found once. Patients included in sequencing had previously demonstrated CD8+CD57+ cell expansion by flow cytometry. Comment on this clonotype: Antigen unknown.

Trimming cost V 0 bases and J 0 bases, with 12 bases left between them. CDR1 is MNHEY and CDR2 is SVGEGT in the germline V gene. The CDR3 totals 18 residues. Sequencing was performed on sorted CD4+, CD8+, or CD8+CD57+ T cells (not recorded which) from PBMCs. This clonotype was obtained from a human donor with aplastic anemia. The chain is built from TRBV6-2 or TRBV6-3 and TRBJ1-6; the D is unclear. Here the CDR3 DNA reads TGTGCCAGCAGTTACTCGCGGGGAAGAGGCTCCTATAATTCACCCCTCCACTTT. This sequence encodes CASSYSRGRGSYNSPLHF.